Listed below are T cell receptor beta chains from one sample, sequenced in a study of blood T cell repertoires in COVID-19. Clones were read by immunoSEQ multiplex PCR, and TCRdb kept only the in-frame ones, dropping some. The table has fewer than 300,000 clones, just over 85% seen once. Sequencing was performed on peripheral blood. These receptors came from a man aged 45-65 years with COVID-19, enrolled during active disease. The CDR3 runs from the conserved cysteine through the conserved F or W. D genes are given only for firm matches. The size of a clone is reported for some rows only, either as once, few or many, or as a class for expanded clones.

size,V,D,length,J,CDR3,DNA
-,TRBV28,TRBD1,11,TRBJ2-7,CASSTPGQSYF,TGTGCCAGTTCCACCCCGGGACAGTCGTACTTC
-,TRBV7-9,-,18,TRBJ2-1,CASSRPRTELQGHNEQFF,TGTGCCAGCAGCCGACCTCGGACAGAGCTTCAAGGGCACAATGAGCAGTTCTTC
once,TRBV7-2,-,15,TRBJ1-1,CASSLDRVPNTEAFF,TGTGCCAGCAGCTTAGACAGGGTTCCGAACACTGAAGCTTTCTTT
-,TRBV18,TRBD1,17,TRBJ2-7,CASSPQSTGTGSYEQYF,TGTGCCAGCTCACCTCAATCTACCGGGACAGGGTCCTACGAGCAGTACTTC
-,TRBV5-6,TRBD2,14,TRBJ2-3,CASSRGVSTDTQYF,TGTGCCAGCAGCCGGGGGGTTAGCACAGATACGCAGTATTTT
-,TRBV9,-,15,TRBJ2-7,CASSVGLTGSYEQYF,TGTGCCAGCAGCGTAGGGTTGACAGGCTCCTACGAGCAGTACTTC
-,TRBV6-5,TRBD2,15,TRBJ2-7,CASRREGGRIFEQYF,TGTGCCAGCAGACGTGAGGGCGGGAGGATTTTCGAGCAGTACTTC
-,TRBV5-5,-,16,TRBJ2-7,CASSLAVQGRLYEQYF,TGTGCCAGCAGCTTGGCCGTACAGGGTCGTCTCTACGAGCAGTACTTC
-,TRBV24-1,TRBD2,16,TRBJ2-1,CATSDGDYPSYNEQFF,TGTGCCACCAGTGATGGGGACTACCCTTCCTACAATGAGCAGTTCTTC
-,TRBV4-1,-,14,TRBJ2-7,CASSQAGVAYEQYF,TGCGCCAGCAGCCAAGCCGGGGTAGCCTACGAGCAGTACTTC
-,TRBV10-2,TRBD1,14,TRBJ1-2,CASSEWQGAGGYTF,TGCGCCAGCAGTGAGTGGCAGGGGGCAGGGGGCTACACCTTC
-,TRBV6-2/TRBV6-3,-,15,TRBJ2-7,CASSYEDGSDYEQYF,TGTGCCAGCAGTTACGAGGATGGCAGCGACTACGAGCAGTACTTC
-,TRBV7-9,-,14,TRBJ1-2,CASSLALRAYGYTF,TGTGCCAGCAGCTTAGCTCTGAGGGCGTATGGCTACACCTTC
-,TRBV7-9,TRBD1,14,TRBJ1-4,CASSPGQGYEKLFF,TGTGCCAGCAGCCCGGGACAGGGATATGAAAAACTGTTTTTT
-,TRBV11-2,TRBD1,14,TRBJ2-5,CASSPTGGQETQYF,TGTGCCAGCAGTCCGACAGGGGGCCAAGAGACCCAGTACTTC
-,TRBV6-5,-,15,TRBJ2-2,CASSLVEGNTGELFF,TGTGCCAGCAGTCTCGTGGAGGGCAACACCGGGGAGCTGTTTTTT
once,TRBV11-1,TRBD2,15,TRBJ2-5,CASSLVLAAQETQYF,TGTGCCAGCAGCTTAGTCCTAGCGGCTCAAGAGACCCAGTACTTC
-,TRBV3-1/TRBV3-2,-,15,TRBJ1-1,CASSQERELNTEAFF,TGTGCCAGCAGCCAAGAGCGGGAACTGAACACTGAAGCTTTCTTT
-,TRBV3-1/TRBV3-2,-,14,TRBJ2-2,CASSKGSTTGELFF,TGTGCCAGCAGCAAAGGATCCACTACCGGGGAGCTGTTTTTT